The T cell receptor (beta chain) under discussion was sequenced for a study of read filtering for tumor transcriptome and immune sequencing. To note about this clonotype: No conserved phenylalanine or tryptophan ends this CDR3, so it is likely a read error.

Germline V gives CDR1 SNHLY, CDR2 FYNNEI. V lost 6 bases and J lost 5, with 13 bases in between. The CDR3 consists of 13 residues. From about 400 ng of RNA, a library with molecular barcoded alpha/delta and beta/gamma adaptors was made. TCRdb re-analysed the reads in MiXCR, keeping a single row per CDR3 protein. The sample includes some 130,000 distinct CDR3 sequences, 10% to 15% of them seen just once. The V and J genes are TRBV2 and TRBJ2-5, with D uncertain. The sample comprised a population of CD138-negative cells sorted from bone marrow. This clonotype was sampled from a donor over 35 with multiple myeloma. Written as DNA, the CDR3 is TGTGCCAGCAGCAACGGCCCCAGGGAGACCCAGTACCTC. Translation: CASSNGPRETQYL.